The 5 T cell receptor beta chains presented below share a single source sample, sequenced in a study of blood T cell repertoires in COVID-19. Data came from immunoSEQ multiplex PCR; TCRdb stores just in-frame clones and leaves some out. The repertoire holds some 220,000 clones, with 65% to 85% as singletons. Material: peripheral blood. These receptors all stem from a woman aged 30 to 39 with COVID-19, enrolled during active disease.

The chain employs TRBV6-5 and TRBJ2-7; D is unclear. Per the germline V gene, CDR1 is MNHEY and CDR2 is SVGAGI. V shed 6 bases and J shed 4 bases, with 10 bases lying between them. The CDR3 covers 12 residues. The CDR3 sequence: CASRGRSYEQYF. In nucleotides, the CDR3 is TGTGCCAGCAGAGGCAGGTCTTACGAGCAGTACTTC.

DNA of the CDR3: TGTGCCAGCAGCGCGGGACTAGCGAAGGCCGGGGAGCTGTTTTTT. Its protein product is CASSAGLAKAGELFF. The chain uses TRBV7-2 and TRBJ2-2; the match to TRBD2 covers 10 bases. CDR1 and CDR2 (germline): SGHTA, FQGNSA. The CDR3 is 15 amino acids. V shed 5 bases, J shed 6 bases, and the junction held 6 bases outside the gene matches. Variable domain in full (rest from reference TRBV7-2 and TRBJ2-2): GAGVSQSPSNKVTEKGKDVELRCDPISGHTALYWYRQSLGQGLEFLIYFQGNSAPDKSGLPSDRFSAERTGGSVSTLTIQRTQQEDSAVYLCASSAGLAKAGELFFGEGSRLTVL.

V usage is TRBV7-3 and J usage is TRBJ2-1; D is perhaps TRBD1 (6 bases). The V and J ends lost 2 bases and 7 bases respectively, with 18 bases between them. Germline CDR1 and CDR2: SGHTA and FQGTGA. The CDR3 contains 16 residues. This CDR3 is CASSLFPTGFRNEQFF. The CDR3 DNA reads as TGTGCCAGCAGCTTATTCCCCACAGGGTTTAGGAATGAGCAGTTCTTC.

The CDR3 coding sequence is TGTGCCAGCAGTCCCTACCGAGGGATAGACCCAGATACGCAGTATTTT. Protein: CASSPYRGIDPDTQYF. This chain connects TRBV27 to TRBJ2-3; possible D gene TRBD2, 5 bases. CDR1 MNHEY and CDR2 SMNVEV come from the germline V gene (reference sequence). Trimming removed 5 bases at V and 4 bases at J, with 19 bases between. The CDR3 covers 16 residues.

This clone was seen a single time. The J gene is TRBJ1-1, the V gene TRBV4-1; D possibly corresponds to TRBD1 (5 bases). V was cut by 0 bases and J by 1 base, with 6 bases left in between. The CDR3 spans 14 residues. The germline CDR1 and CDR2 sequences are MGHRA and YSYEKL. In DNA, the CDR3 is TGCGCCAGCAGCCAAGACCAGGGGAACACTGAAGCTTTCTTT. This sequence encodes CASSQDQGNTEAFF.